The rows below give T cell receptor beta chains drawn from one sample of a study of Ad26.COV2.S vaccination and SARS-CoV-2 variants. Data came from immunoSEQ multiplex PCR; TCRdb stores just in-frame clones and leaves some out. The sample shows some 340,000 clones, about 82% of them seen only once. The sample was peripheral blood, taken in a trial of Ad26.COV2.S vaccine versus placebo. Receptors originate from a person between 18 and 60 years old who received the Ad26.COV2.S COVID-19 vaccine or a placebo. CDR3s include the opening cysteine and the closing phenylalanine or tryptophan. A D gene is named only where the DNA matches it firmly. Clone sizes are given selectively: once, few, many, or a class where the clone is expanded.

>TRBJ1-2|few|TRBV30|TRBD1
CAWSVGNTGGARIIKGYTF
TGTGCCTGGAGTGTAGGCAACACAGGGGGCGCGAGGATTATAAAGGGCTACACCTTC
>TRBJ2-3|.|TRBV5-4|.
CASSLGHGGGDTQYF
TGTGCCAGCAGCTTGGGGCACGGAGGGGGGGATACGCAGTATTTT
>TRBJ1-1|.|TRBV27|.
CASSLSGQGKNTEAFF
TGTGCCAGCAGTTTATCGGGGCAGGGGAAGAACACTGAAGCTTTCTTT
>TRBJ2-1|.|TRBV7-2|.
CASSLVWGPNNEQFF
TGTGCCAGCAGCTTAGTATGGGGCCCTAACAATGAGCAGTTCTTC
>TRBJ1-1|.|TRBV7-9|TRBD1
CASSQWDREAFF
TGTGCCAGCAGCCAGTGGGACAGGGAAGCTTTCTTT
>TRBJ1-5|.|TRBV6-1|TRBD1
CASSEYWQGGNQPQHF
TGTGCCAGCAGTGAATATTGGCAGGGGGGCAATCAGCCCCAGCATTTT
>TRBJ2-5|.|TRBV3-1/TRBV3-2|.
CASSQSGRGTEETQYF
TGTGCCAGCAGCCAATCCGGGAGGGGGACAGAAGAGACCCAGTACTTC
>TRBJ2-1|.|TRBV6-5|TRBD2
CASRRGLAGSNEQFF
TGTGCCAGCAGGCGGGGACTAGCGGGGAGCAATGAGCAGTTCTTC
>TRBJ1-1|.|TRBV7-2|.
CASSLAPTGRLEAFF
TGTGCCAGCAGCTTAGCGCCAACAGGGAGACTAGAAGCTTTCTTT
>TRBJ2-5|.|TRBV9|.
CASSVADQTETQYF
TGTGCCAGCAGCGTAGCCGATCAGACAGAGACCCAGTACTTC
>TRBJ1-2|.|TRBV7-2|TRBD1
CASSSDRAVVLYGYTF
TGTGCCAGCAGCTCGGACAGGGCGGTAGTCCTCTATGGCTACACCTTC
>TRBJ1-5|.|TRBV19|.
CASSDDTVSNQPQHF
TGTGCCAGTAGTGATGACACTGTAAGCAATCAGCCCCAGCATTTT
>TRBJ2-1|.|TRBV19|.
CASSSRERLKNEQFF
TGTGCCAGTAGTTCCCGGGAACGCCTTAAAAATGAGCAGTTCTTC
>TRBJ1-1|.|TRBV12-5|.
CASGPRWDAEAFF
TGTGCTAGTGGCCCCCGATGGGACGCTGAAGCTTTCTTT
>TRBJ1-1|.|TRBV7-9|.
CASSPGTRKAFF
TGTGCCAGCAGCCCTGGGACCCGGAAGGCTTTCTTT
>TRBJ2-7|.|TRBV2|TRBD2
CASIGTSDLEQYF
TGTGCCAGCATCGGGACTAGCGATCTCGAGCAGTACTTC
>TRBJ1-2|.|TRBV15|.
CATSSGGRGYTF
TGTGCCACCAGCAGCGGGGGGCGCGGCTACACCTTC
>TRBJ1-5|.|TRBV15|.
CATSRDSGRNNQPQHF
TGTGCCACCAGCAGAGATAGTGGGCGGAACAATCAGCCCCAGCATTTT
>TRBJ2-3|.|TRBV15|TRBD2
CATSREGLAGGNPADTQYF
TGTGCCACCAGCAGGGAAGGACTAGCGGGGGGGAACCCGGCAGATACGCAGTATTTT
>TRBJ1-2|.|TRBV25-1|.
CASSARGTWGGYTF
TGTGCCAGCAGTGCTAGGGGGACATGGGGAGGCTACACCTTC
>TRBJ1-1|.|TRBV25-1|TRBD1
CASSGRTGWDTEAFF
TGTGCCAGCAGTGGTCGGACAGGGTGGGACACTGAAGCTTTCTTT
>TRBJ2-7|.|TRBV2|.
CASSEGLAREQYF
TGTGCCAGCAGTGAAGGGCTAGCGAGGGAGCAGTACTTC
>TRBJ2-5|.|TRBV5-4|.
CASSSRAEGETQYF
TGTGCCAGCAGCTCGAGGGCAGAGGGAGAGACCCAGTACTTC
>TRBJ1-1|.|TRBV7-9|.
CASIGRGRKTEAFF
TGTGCCAGCATCGGACGGGGTCGGAAAACTGAAGCTTTCTTT
>TRBJ2-3|.|TRBV25-1|TRBD1
CASSDPGTGGDSTQYF
TGTGCCAGCAGTGACCCCGGGACAGGAGGCGATTCCACGCAGTATTTT
>TRBJ2-7|.|TRBV11-2|TRBD2
CASSLSGGAVYEQYF
TGTGCCAGCAGCTTAAGCGGGGGGGCCGTCTACGAGCAGTACTTC
>TRBJ2-2|.|TRBV25-1|TRBD1
CASKGTALANTGELFF
TGTGCCAGCAAAGGGACAGCCCTGGCGAACACCGGGGAGCTGTTTTTT
>TRBJ1-4|.|TRBV18|.
CASSPGVDEKLFF
TGTGCCAGCTCACCGGGGGTGGATGAAAAACTGTTTTTT
>TRBJ1-1|.|TRBV28|.
CASSLITGAGDTEAFF
TGTGCCAGCAGTTTAATTACGGGGGCGGGGGACACTGAAGCTTTCTTT
>TRBJ2-7|.|TRBV6-2/TRBV6-3|TRBD2
CASSSSGGGYEQYF
TGTGCCAGCAGTTCGAGCGGGGGGGGTTACGAGCAGTACTTC
>TRBJ2-7|.|TRBV27|.
CASSSPGAEQYF
TGTGCCAGCAGTTCCCCTGGGGCCGAGCAGTACTTC
>TRBJ2-5|.|TRBV7-2|.
CASSLRGQETQYF
TGTGCCAGCAGCTTAAGGGGTCAAGAGACCCAGTACTTC
>TRBJ1-2|.|TRBV29-1|.
CSTGIDYGYTF
TGCAGTACAGGGATCGACTATGGCTACACCTTC
>TRBJ1-1|.|TRBV3-1/TRBV3-2|.
CASSQGGGGTPEAFF
TGTGCCAGCAGCCAAGGGGGAGGGGGAACCCCTGAAGCTTTCTTT
>TRBJ1-1|.|TRBV19|.
CASSMPMRTEAFF
TGTGCCAGTAGTATGCCCATGAGGACTGAAGCTTTCTTT
>TRBJ1-1|.|TRBV5-4|TRBD1
CASSRRQGRDTEAFF
TGTGCCAGCAGCCGTCGACAGGGAAGGGACACTGAAGCTTTCTTT
>TRBJ1-2|.|TRBV10-2|.
CASSDPDSYGYTF
TGCGCCAGCAGTGATCCGGACAGCTATGGCTACACCTTC
>TRBJ1-1|.|TRBV6-2/TRBV6-3|.
CASSYNGGWAFF
TGTGCCAGCAGTTACAACGGGGGATGGGCTTTCTTT
>TRBJ2-1|.|TRBV7-2|.
CASSLTSYNEQFF
TGTGCCAGCAGCTTAACCTCCTACAATGAGCAGTTCTTC
>TRBJ2-2|.|TRBV7-6|.
CASSLAGTSSNTGELFF
TGTGCCAGCAGCTTAGCCGGGACTTCTTCGAACACCGGGGAGCTGTTTTTT
>TRBJ1-1|.|TRBV9|.
CASSYQIYTEAFF
TGTGCCAGCAGTTATCAGATATACACTGAAGCTTTCTTT